These 13 T cell receptor beta chains share one sample of origin, sequenced in a study of CD8 T cells in ankylosing spondylitis. For these receptors, no antigen is known. MiXCR, run by TCRdb on the 5' RACE reads, gives a single entry per CDR3 protein. The sample carries under 250,000 distinct CDR3 sequences, approximately 7.3% recorded once. Study-level points and caveats: A TCR beta motif of eight highly homologous variants appeared characteristic of ankylosing spondylitis blood.

The sequenced sample consisted of blood, either unsorted or a sorted T cell fraction (not recorded which). These receptors all come from a male donor with ankylosing spondylitis.

This clonotype has only a few counts. J is TRBJ2-1 and V is TRBV29-1; D ambiguous. The CDR3 is made up of 13 amino acids. V lost 6 bases to trimming and J lost 5 bases, with 14 bases between them. CDR1 and CDR2 from the germline V gene are SQVTM and ANQGSEA. The CDR3 sequence: CSVERATDNEQFF. DNA of the CDR3: TGCAGCGTCGAAAGGGCTACCGACAATGAGCAGTTCTTC.

This clonotype was seen many times. The chain couples TRBV6-2 or TRBV6-3 to TRBJ2-4, with 11 bases identical to TRBD2. This CDR3 contains 17 residues. Germline loops: CDR1 MNHEY, CDR2 SVGEGT. V lost 4 bases, J lost 3 bases, and 8 bases stayed unmatched. The CDR3 coding sequence is TGTGCCAGCAGTTCGGATAGCGGGAGGGCCTACAAAAACATTCAGTACTTC. It encodes CASSSDSGRAYKNIQYF.

This clonotype came up many times. This chain's CDR3 is CSARVVAGGPVGEQYF. Written as DNA, the CDR3 is TGCAGTGCTAGAGTGGTTGCGGGAGGGCCGGTGGGGGAGCAGTACTTC. This rearrangement joins TRBV20-1 to TRBJ2-7; the match to TRBD2 covers 9 bases. The ends lost 1 base at V and 7 bases at J; junction bases unmatched: 14. This CDR3 region has 16 residues. Germline CDR1 and CDR2: DFQATT and SNEGSKA (reference sequence).

This clonotype appeared many times. The J gene is TRBJ1-6, the V gene TRBV27; 7 bases are shared with TRBD1. Germline CDR1 and CDR2: MNHEY and SMNVEV (reference sequence). This CDR3 region has 13 residues. Trimming removed 5 bases from V and 11 bases from J; junction bases left unmatched: 6. The CDR3 sequence is CASSPGTAAPLHF. The CDR3, as DNA: TGTGCCAGCAGTCCCGGGACAGCAGCACCCCTCCACTTT.

This chain links TRBV6-5 with TRBJ1-2; D gene uncertain. With 2 bases removed from V and 2 bases from J, the gap between germline ends came to 3 bases. This CDR3 has 12 amino acids. Germline V gene sequence: CDR1 MNHEY, CDR2 SVGAGI. CDR3 sequence reads: CASSYSNYGYTF. CDR3 in DNA: TGTGCCAGCAGTTACAGCAACTATGGCTACACCTTC.

The V and J genes are TRBV12-3 or TRBV12-4 and TRBJ1-1, with TRBD1 identical over 7 bases. The CDR3 is made up of 14 amino acids. V shed 6 bases, J shed 5 bases, and the junction held 9 bases outside the gene matches. The CDR3 DNA is TGTGCCAGCAGCCCAGGGGGGGGATCGACTGAAGCTTTCTTT. Translating it yields CASSPGGGSTEAFF.

This chain connects TRBV18 to TRBJ2-7; D is perhaps TRBD1 (5 bases). The CDR3 is 14 amino acids. Germline lookup yields CDR1 KGHSH and CDR2 LQKENI. Trimming took 0 bases from V and 4 from J, leaving 10 bases between them. The chain's CDR3 is CASSPPGHLYEQYF. The CDR3 nucleotides read TGTGCCAGCTCACCACCAGGACACCTATACGAGCAGTACTTC.

The genes are TRBV5-6 and TRBJ2-2, with 7 bases lining up with TRBD2. Per germline, CDR1 SGHDT and CDR2 YYEEEE. With 7 bases clipped from V and 6 bases from J, the junction kept 6 bases outside the gene matches. The CDR3 runs to 13 residues. CDR3 sequence: CASPRLAPGELFF. As DNA, the CDR3 is TGTGCCAGCCCGAGACTAGCCCCCGGGGAGCTGTTTTTT. Combining the CDR3 with reference TRBV5-6 and TRBJ2-2 gives the whole variable domain DAGVTQSPTHLIKTRGQQVTLRCSPKSGHDTVSWYQQALGQGPQFIFQYYEEEERQRGNFPDRFSGHQFPNYSSELNVNALLLGDSALYLCASPRLAPGELFFGEGSRLTVL.

This clonotype was counted ten times or more. The chain combines TRBV6-2 or TRBV6-3 with TRBJ2-7; D possibly corresponds to TRBD1 (5 bases). Looked up from germline, CDR1 is MNHEY and CDR2 is SVGEGT. The CDR3 sequence is 13 residues long. V gave up 3 bases and J gave up 2 bases, with 8 bases separating them. The CDR3 DNA sequence: TGTGCCAGCAGTTATGGACAAACCTACGAGCAGTACTTC. This sequence encodes CASSYGQTYEQYF.

At least ten counts were recorded for this clonotype. The chain couples TRBV7-9 to TRBJ1-1; D uncertain. This CDR3 is built from 13 residues. Trimming took off 5 bases at V and 5 bases at J, with 12 bases between the two ends. In germline, CDR1 is SEHNR, CDR2 FQNEAQ (reference sequence). The CDR3 region is CASSEGRRTEAFF. In DNA, the CDR3 is TGTGCCAGCAGCGAGGGCAGGAGGACTGAAGCTTTCTTT. Looking up the rest from reference TRBV7-9 and TRBJ1-1 gives the full variable domain: DTGVSQNPRHKITKRGQNVTFRCDPISEHNRLYWYRQTLGQGPEFLTYFQNEAQLEKSRLLSDRFSAERPKGSFSTLEIQRTEQGDSAMYLCASSEGRRTEAFFGQGTRLTVV.

This clonotype was seen repeatedly, ten times or more. The chain is built from TRBV4-3 and TRBJ2-2; the match to TRBD2 covers 10 bases. The J segment lost 7 bases and the V segment lost 2 bases, leaving 7 bases of the junction unmatched. From germline, CDR1 is LGHNA and CDR2 YSLEER. CDR3 length: 16 amino acids. CDR3 sequence (DNA): TGCGCCAGCAGCCAATCCCTAGCGGGGGAAGGCGGGGAGCTGTTTTTT. The encoded protein is CASSQSLAGEGGELFF.

The chain is built from TRBV7-9 and TRBJ2-1; TRBD2 might be the D (7 bases). With 5 bases removed from V and 1 base from J, the gap between germline ends came to 15 bases. The CDR3 contains 16 residues. The V gene's germline CDR1 is SEHNR and CDR2 FQNEAQ (reference sequence). The CDR3 sequence is CASSLGGGGSYNEQFF. The CDR3 coding sequence is TGTGCCAGCAGCCTTGGAGGGGGGGGATCCTACAATGAGCAGTTCTTC.

In this sample, this clonotype turned up a few times. The rearrangement uses TRBV20-1 and TRBJ2-3; 8 positions match TRBD2. The CDR3 loop spans 14 amino acids. Germline V CDR1 and CDR2: DFQATT, SNEGSKA (reference sequence). V trimming: 3 bases; J trimming: 5 bases; junction bases outside the gene matches: 7. The CDR3 DNA follows: TGCAGTGCTAGTCTCGGGAGGGCCGTAGATACGCAGTATTTT. Translating it yields CSASLGRAVDTQYF.